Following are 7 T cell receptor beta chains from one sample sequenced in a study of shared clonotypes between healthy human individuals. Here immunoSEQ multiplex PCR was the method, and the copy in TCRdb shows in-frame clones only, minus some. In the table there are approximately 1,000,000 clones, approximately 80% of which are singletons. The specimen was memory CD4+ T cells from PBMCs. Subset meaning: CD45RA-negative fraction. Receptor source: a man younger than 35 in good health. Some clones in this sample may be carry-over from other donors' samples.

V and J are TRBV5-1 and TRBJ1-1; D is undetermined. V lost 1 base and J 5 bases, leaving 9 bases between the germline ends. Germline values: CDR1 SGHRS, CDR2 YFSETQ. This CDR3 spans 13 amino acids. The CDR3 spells CASSLSEVTEAFF. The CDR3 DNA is TGCGCCAGCAGCTTGTCAGAAGTTACTGAAGCTTTCTTT.

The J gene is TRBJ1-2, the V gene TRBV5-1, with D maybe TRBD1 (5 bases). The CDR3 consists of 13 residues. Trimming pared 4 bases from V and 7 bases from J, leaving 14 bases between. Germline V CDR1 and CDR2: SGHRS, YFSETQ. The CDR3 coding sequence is TGCGCCAGCAGCGAGGACAATAGGCCTGGCTACACCTTC. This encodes CASSEDNRPGYTF.

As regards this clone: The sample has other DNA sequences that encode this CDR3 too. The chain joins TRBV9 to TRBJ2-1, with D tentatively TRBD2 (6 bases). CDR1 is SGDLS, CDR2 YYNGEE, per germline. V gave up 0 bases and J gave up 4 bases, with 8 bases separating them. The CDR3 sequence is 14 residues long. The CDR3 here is CASSVGGNYNEQFF. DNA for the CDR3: TGTGCCAGCAGCGTAGGCGGGAATTACAATGAGCAGTTCTTC.

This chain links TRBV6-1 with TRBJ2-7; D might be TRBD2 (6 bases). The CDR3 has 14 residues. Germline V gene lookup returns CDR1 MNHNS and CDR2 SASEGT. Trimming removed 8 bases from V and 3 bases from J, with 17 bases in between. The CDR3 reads CASASGTSGYEQYF. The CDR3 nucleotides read TGTGCCAGCGCCTCCGGGACTTCTGGCTACGAGCAGTACTTC.

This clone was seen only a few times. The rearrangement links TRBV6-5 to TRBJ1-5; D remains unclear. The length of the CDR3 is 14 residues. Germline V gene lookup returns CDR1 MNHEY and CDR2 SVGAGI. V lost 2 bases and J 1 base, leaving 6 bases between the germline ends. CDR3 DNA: TGTGCCAGCAGTTACCCGGGAAGCAATCAGCCCCAGCATTTT. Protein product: CASSYPGSNQPQHF.

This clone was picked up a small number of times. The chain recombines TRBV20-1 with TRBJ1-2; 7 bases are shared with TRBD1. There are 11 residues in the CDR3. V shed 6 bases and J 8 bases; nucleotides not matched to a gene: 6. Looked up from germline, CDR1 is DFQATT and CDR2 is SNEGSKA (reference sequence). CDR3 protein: CSAAGGLGYTF. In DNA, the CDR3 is TGCAGTGCCGCAGGGGGATTGGGCTACACCTTC.

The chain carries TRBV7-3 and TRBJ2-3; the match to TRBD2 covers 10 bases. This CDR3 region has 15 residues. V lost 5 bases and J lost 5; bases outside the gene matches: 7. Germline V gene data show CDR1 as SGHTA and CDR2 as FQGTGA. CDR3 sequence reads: CASSPRASGRDTQYF. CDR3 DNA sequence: TGTGCCAGCAGCCCCAGGGCTAGCGGGAGAGATACGCAGTATTTT.